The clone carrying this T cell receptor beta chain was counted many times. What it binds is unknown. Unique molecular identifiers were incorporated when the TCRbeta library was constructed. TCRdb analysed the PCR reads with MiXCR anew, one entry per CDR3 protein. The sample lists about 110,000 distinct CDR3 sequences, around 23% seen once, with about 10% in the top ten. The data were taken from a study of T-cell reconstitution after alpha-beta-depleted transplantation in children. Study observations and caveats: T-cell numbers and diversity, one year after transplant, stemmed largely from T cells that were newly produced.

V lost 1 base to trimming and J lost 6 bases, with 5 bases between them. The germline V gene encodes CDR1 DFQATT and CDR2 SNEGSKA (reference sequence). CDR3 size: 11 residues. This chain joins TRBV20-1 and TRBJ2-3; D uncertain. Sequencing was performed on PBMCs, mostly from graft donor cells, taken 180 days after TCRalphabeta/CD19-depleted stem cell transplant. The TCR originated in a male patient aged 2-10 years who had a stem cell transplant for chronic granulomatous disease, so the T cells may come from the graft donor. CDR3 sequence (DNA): TGCAGTGCTAGAGCCTTGGATACGCAGTATTTT. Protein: CSARALDTQYF.